The 7 T cell receptor beta chains listed next were all sequenced from one sample in a study of T cells expressing NK-cell markers (dated by TCRdb to the early 2020s). The library was produced with 5' RACE. Sequencing used an Illumina HiSeq 2000. The reads went through TCRdb reprocessing, and each CDR3 protein sequence gets one entry with no DNA. This specimen's table enumerates some 110,000 distinct CDR3 sequences. Jointly, the top ten make up approximately 17% of the sample. The sequencing sample was made of blood T cells: a sorted CD56 or NKG2C T cell subset, CD4+ or CD8+ T cells, or bulk PBMC T cells (not recorded which). These TCRs come from a woman between 18 and 69 years old in good health.

The rearrangement joins TRBV4-3 to TRBJ2-5; the TCRdb D gene call, TRBD2, has no DNA to confirm it. CDR3 length: 15 amino acids. In germline, CDR1 is LGHNA, CDR2 YSLEER. The CDR3 protein is CASSQAGLSQETQYF.

The chain has TRBV6-1 and TRBJ1-6; the TRBD1 assignment by TCRdb is unverifiable without DNA. This CDR3 has 17 residues. The V gene's germline CDR1 is MNHNS and CDR2 SASEGT. The CDR3 region is CASSLTGPSSYNSPLHF.

V gene TRBV20-1 combines with J gene TRBJ2-1. The CDR3 totals 13 residues. Germline loops: CDR1 DFQATT, CDR2 SNEGSKA (reference sequence). The CDR3 reads CSAAWRSYNEQFF.

V usage is TRBV23-1 and J usage is TRBJ2-5; there is no DNA to check the TCRdb D call of TRBD1. TRBV23-1 is identified as an open reading frame with a role that is uncertain. This CDR3 has 19 residues. The CDR3 region is CASSHRATGGSGEQETQYF.

V and J are TRBV7-9 and TRBJ1-1; the D call from TCRdb, TRBD1, cannot be confirmed without DNA. CDR3 length: 14 residues. Germline CDR1 reads SEHNR; CDR2 reads FQNEAQ (reference sequence). CDR3 loop: CASSPGQGETEAFF.

The CDR3: CASSAGQNSYNEQFF. This sequence joins TRBV12-3 or TRBV12-4 and TRBJ2-1; without DNA, the TCRdb call of TRBD1 cannot be checked. The CDR3 totals 15 residues.

CDR3 sequence: CASSLVGQKNTEAFF. V usage is TRBV5-5 and J usage is TRBJ1-1; TCRdb names TRBD1, which stays unverified in the absence of DNA. The CDR3 totals 15 residues. Per the germline V gene, CDR1 is SGHKS and CDR2 is YYEKEE (reference sequence).